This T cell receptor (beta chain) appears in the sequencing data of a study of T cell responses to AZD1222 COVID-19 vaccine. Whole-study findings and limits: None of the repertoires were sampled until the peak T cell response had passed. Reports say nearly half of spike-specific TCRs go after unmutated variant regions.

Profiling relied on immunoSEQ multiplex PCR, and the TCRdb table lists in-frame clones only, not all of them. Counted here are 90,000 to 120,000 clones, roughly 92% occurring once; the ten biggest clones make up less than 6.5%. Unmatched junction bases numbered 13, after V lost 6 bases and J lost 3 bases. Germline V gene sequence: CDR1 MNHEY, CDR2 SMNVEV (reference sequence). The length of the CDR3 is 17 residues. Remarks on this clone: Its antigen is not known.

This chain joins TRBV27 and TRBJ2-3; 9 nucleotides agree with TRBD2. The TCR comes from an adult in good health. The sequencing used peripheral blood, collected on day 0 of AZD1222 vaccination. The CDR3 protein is CASRRGGRAGGTDTQYF. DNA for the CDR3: TGTGCCAGCAGGCGTGGCGGGAGGGCCGGGGGGACAGATACGCAGTATTTT.